This TCR beta chain was documented in a study of Ad26.COV2.S vaccination and SARS-CoV-2 variants. Study overall: A participant enrolled in the COV1001 Ad26.COV2.S trial arm provided the sample. The study gave Ad26.COV2.S intramuscularly, once or twice 56 days apart.

Generated by immunoSEQ multiplex PCR, the TCRdb table keeps only in-frame clones and is missing some. Here the sample spans about 680,000 clones, approximately 88% being singletons. In its sample, this clone was seen once. Its antigen is undetermined. Documented treatment: about 20 received Ad26.COV2.S at low or high dose, single or two shots; five or six received placebo; per-sample allocation not given. Each sample was drawn 63 days after the first injection (of vaccine or placebo). Overall study findings and caveats: Whether participants received vaccine or placebo, their non-spike TCR breadth was similar. From the TCR breadth and depth analyses, total T cell responses may have been underestimated.

CDR1 and CDR2 (germline): MNHEY, SVGAGI. The CDR3 has 15 amino acids. Deletions cut 5 bases from V and 2 bases from J, with 15 bases between. The chain uses TRBV6-5 and TRBJ2-5; perhaps TRBD2 as D (6 bases). This material consisted of peripheral blood, taken in a trial of Ad26.COV2.S vaccine versus placebo. The TCR originated in a person aged 18 to 59 who received the Ad26.COV2.S COVID-19 vaccine or a placebo. The CDR3: CASSLRGVRQETQYF. The CDR3, as DNA: TGTGCCAGCAGTCTTCGCGGGGTAAGACAAGAGACCCAGTACTTC.